The clone carrying this T cell receptor beta chain was detected only a few times. Its antigen remains unknown. This record belongs to a study of blood T cells in healthy people across ages. Study outcomes and limitations: Diversity of TCR beta correlated strongly with naive T cell percentage.

V gave up 5 bases and J gave up 4 bases, with 15 bases separating them. CDR1 is SGHTA, CDR2 FQGNSA, per germline. The CDR3 covers 14 residues. Using a J-beta primer mix together with a sample-barcoded 5' primer, a second PCR was run for roughly 6 to 12 cycles. Every sample gave at least 2.5 million paired-end reads containing CDR3. TCRdb fed the 5' RACE reads into MiXCR, producing one record per CDR3 protein. The sample holds about 800,000 distinct CDR3 sequences, about 62% seen once. The sample taken for sequencing was blood. The chain links TRBV7-2 to TRBJ2-7; possible D gene TRBD2, 7 bases. This TCR was recovered from a young man in good health. CDR3 sequence reads: CASSLEGGLYEQYF. CDR3 in DNA: TGTGCCAGCAGCCTCGAGGGGGGGCTTTACGAGCAGTACTTC.